A selection of T cell receptor beta chains follows, all from one sample in a study of T cells in Graves' hyperthyroidism and ophthalmopathy. TCRdb processed the multiplex PCR reads anew with MiXCR; each CDR3 protein has one entry. The repertoire holds under 800,000 distinct CDR3 sequences, 12% to 15% seen once, with 9.5% to 13% in the top ten. The sequenced sample was blood. The receptors shown here come from a woman younger than 35 with Graves' hyperthyroidism. The CDR3 runs from the conserved cysteine through the conserved F or W. D genes are given only for firm matches. A row's size may be missing; if present it is once, few, many or a size class.

V	D	J	size	CDR3	DNA
TRBV2	-	TRBJ1-1	many	CASAARGNTEAFF	TGTGCCAGCGCGGCCAGGGGGAACACTGAAGCTTTCTTT
TRBV28	TRBD2	TRBJ2-5	-	CASSLSLSGRETQYF	TGTGCCAGCAGTTTATCCCTCAGCGGGAGGGAGACCCAGTACTTC
TRBV5-6	TRBD2	TRBJ2-1	many	CASSSLAGGPYAEQFF	TGTGCCAGCAGCTCGCTAGCGGGAGGGCCTTATGCTGAGCAGTTCTTC
TRBV28	-	TRBJ1-1	many	CASRSRQLNTEAFF	TGTGCCAGCAGATCAAGACAGCTGAACACTGAAGCTTTCTTT
TRBV11-2	TRBD1	TRBJ2-2	many	CASRPVGQGGGELFF	TGTGCCAGTCGCCCTGTAGGACAGGGAGGCGGGGAGCTGTTTTTT
TRBV12-3/TRBV12-4	-	TRBJ2-2	-	CASSLGRGRELFF	TGTGCCAGCAGTTTAGGCAGGGGCCGGGAGCTGTTTTTT
TRBV6-1	-	TRBJ2-5	many	CASSEATGKQETQYF	TGTGCCAGCAGTGAAGCTACAGGGAAGCAAGAGACCCAGTACTTC
TRBV5-1	-	TRBJ2-5	-	CASSLIHPPGQGETQYF	TGCGCCAGCAGCTTGATTCATCCGCCAGGGCAGGGAGAGACCCAGTACTTC
TRBV6-1	-	TRBJ1-4	few	CASTQRSGRWGSNEKLFF	TGTGCCAGCACCCAGAGGAGCGGCAGGTGGGGATCCAATGAAAAACTGTTTTTT
TRBV6-5	TRBD2	TRBJ2-7	-	CASSYRTKTSGAYEQYF	TGTGCCAGCAGTTACCGTACTAAGACTAGCGGGGCCTACGAGCAGTACTTC
TRBV11-2	-	TRBJ2-3	many	CASSFRDPSTDTQYF	TGTGCCAGCAGCTTCAGGGACCCAAGCACAGATACGCAGTATTTT
TRBV6-6	-	TRBJ1-1	few	CASSYSGGGVAEAFF	TGTGCCAGCAGTTACTCTGGGGGTGGGGTGGCTGAAGCTTTCTTT
TRBV5-6	TRBD2	TRBJ2-7	many	CASGVVGGRAYEQYF	TGTGCCAGCGGAGTGGTGGGCGGGAGGGCCTACGAGCAGTACTTC
TRBV29-1	-	TRBJ2-3	few	CSAGGSSPSSTDTQYF	TGCAGCGCGGGGGGCTCCTCGCCTTCTAGCACAGATACGCAGTATTTT
TRBV7-9	-	TRBJ2-5	many	CASSFPSGETQYF	TGTGCCAGCAGCTTTCCGAGTGGAGAGACCCAGTACTTC
TRBV7-8	TRBD2	TRBJ2-7	many	CASSPDRTSGRSSYEQYF	TGTGCCAGCAGCCCCGATCGGACTAGCGGGAGAAGCTCCTACGAGCAGTACTTC
TRBV19	-	TRBJ1-1	-	CASNFWTANTEAFF	TGTGCCAGTAATTTTTGGACAGCAAACACTGAAGCTTTCTTT
TRBV27	-	TRBJ1-3	-	CASSAGAGNTIYF	TGTGCCAGCAGTGCAGGGGCTGGAAACACCATATATTTT
TRBV6-5	-	TRBJ2-1	many	CASSYSMSFTANEQFF	TGTGCCAGCAGTTACTCGATGAGCTTCACGGCAAATGAGCAGTTCTTC
TRBV19	TRBD1	TRBJ1-5	few	CASSARTGDNQPQHF	TGTGCCAGTAGTGCGAGGACAGGGGACAATCAGCCCCAGCATTTT
TRBV5-5	-	TRBJ1-2	many	CASSPLAATNYGYTF	TGTGCCAGCAGCCCCCTCGCGGCTACTAACTATGGCTACACCTTC
TRBV19	-	TRBJ2-1	few	CASSRAAVDNEQFF	TGTGCCAGTAGTAGGGCAGCAGTAGACAATGAGCAGTTCTTC
TRBV7-9	-	TRBJ2-1	many	CASRTGSSSYNEQFF	TGTGCCAGCAGAACCGGGAGCAGCTCCTACAATGAGCAGTTCTTC
TRBV24-1	-	TRBJ2-2	-	CATSAWGQGGAGELFF	TGTGCCACCAGTGCCTGGGGTCAGGGTGGGGCCGGGGAGCTGTTTTTT
TRBV7-9	-	TRBJ2-7	-	CASSFGSSEGDEQYF	TGTGCCAGCAGCTTTGGGTCGTCGGAGGGGGACGAGCAGTACTTC